A few counts support the clone carrying this TCR beta chain. The data derive from a study of TIL therapy for anti-PD-1-resistant metastatic lung cancer. The immunoSEQ assay was v3. Sequencing depth was around 2 million read pairs for survey level, roughly 4.5-6.5 million for deep. TCRdb's table, derived via immunoSEQ multiplex PCR, lists solely in-frame clones and lacks some. The sample lists 50,000 to 70,000 clones, roughly 69% occurring once. Time point: pre-treatment sample, taken before nivolumab and TIL therapy. V was cut by 5 bases and J by 7 bases, with 15 bases left in between. The CDR3 loop spans 13 amino acids. Germline V gives CDR1 MNHEY, CDR2 SVGAGI.

This chain joins TRBV6-5 and TRBJ2-7; D is perhaps TRBD1 or TRBD2 (5 bases each). The source of this sequence is a person aged 25-85 years with non-small cell lung cancer. The sequencing used blood, collected at baseline. In DNA, the CDR3 is TGTGCCAGCAGTCCCTGGTTGGGACGTGAGCAGTACTTC. Encoded protein: CASSPWLGREQYF.